The 14 T cell receptor beta chains below were found in one sample sequenced in a study of blood T cell repertoires in COVID-19 (dated by TCRdb to 2019 to 2021). The library came from the immunoSEQ multiplex PCR assay. TCRdb provides this immuneACCESS table in a form limited to in-frame rearrangements. Some clones are lacking; in checked studies, under half of them reflect an unresolved V gene, and why the rest are absent is not known. The sample has 190,000 or so clones on record, roughly 86% of them singletons. The ten most abundant clones make up approximately 10% of the sample. Material: PBMCs or T cells enriched from blood (not recorded which). The source is a man between 18 and 29 years old with acute COVID-19.

The chain joins TRBV7-9 to TRBJ1-1; 8 bases line up with TRBD1. Germline V gene sequence: CDR1 SEHNR, CDR2 FQNEAQ (reference sequence). The CDR3 is made up of 12 amino acids. J was trimmed by 11 bases and V by 5 bases; bases with no gene match: 7. The CDR3 bases are TGTGCCAGCAGCCCGGACAGGGACGAGGCTTTCTTT. It codes for CASSPDRDEAFF.

This clone was seen at least ten times. The V call is TRBV6-5, the J call TRBJ1-1; no firm D call. The V end was cut by 0 bases, the J end by 0 bases, with 8 bases between. The CDR3 extends over 15 amino acids. Germline CDR1 and CDR2: MNHEY and SVGAGI. CDR3 amino acids: CASSYSGDLNTEAFF. The CDR3 region has the DNA TGTGCCAGCAGTTACTCGGGCGACCTGAACACTGAAGCTTTCTTT.

The chain joins TRBV7-9 to TRBJ2-3; 7 nucleotides line up with TRBD1. The V gene end was trimmed by 2 bases and the J gene end by 7 bases; junction bases not matched to a gene: 9. The CDR3 contains 15 residues. Germline assignment: CDR1 SEHNR and CDR2 FQNEAQ (reference sequence). The CDR3 region is CASSLPRQGENTQYF. As DNA, the CDR3 is TGTGCCAGCAGCTTACCCAGACAGGGTGAAAATACGCAGTATTTT. Using reference TRBV7-9 and TRBJ2-3 for the parts outside the CDR3, the full variable domain is DTGVSQNPRHKITKRGQNVTFRCDPISEHNRLYWYRQTLGQGPEFLTYFQNEAQLEKSRLLSDRFSAERPKGSFSTLEIQRTEQGDSAMYLCASSLPRQGENTQYFGPGTRLTVL.

The V gene is TRBV3-1 (or the pseudogene TRBV3-2), the J gene TRBJ2-1; D might be TRBD1 (5 bases). CDR3 length equals 14 residues. With 0 bases removed from V and 5 bases from J, the gap between germline ends came to 8 bases. Germline V gene data show CDR1 as LGHDT and CDR2 as YNNKEL (reference sequence). CDR3 nucleotide sequence: TGTGCCAGCAGCCAAGAGACAGCAGACAATGAGCAGTTCTTC. It is translated as CASSQETADNEQFF.

The genes are TRBV20-1 and TRBJ1-5; D is uncertain. The germline V and J ends were trimmed by 3 bases and 2 bases, with 14 bases remaining between them. The CDR3 sequence is 15 residues long. Germline CDR1 DFQATT, CDR2 SNEGSKA (reference sequence). The CDR3 DNA sequence: TGCAGTGCTAGTAAGGTCGTGGGCCGCAATCAGCCCCAGCATTTT. Translated: CSASKVVGRNQPQHF.

The J gene is TRBJ2-7, the V gene TRBV6-2 or TRBV6-3; a weak D match, TRBD1 (5 bases). The CDR3 is made up of 14 amino acids. Trimming cost V 4 bases and J 3 bases, with 13 bases left between them. Germline CDR1 and CDR2: MNHEY and SVGEGT. The CDR3 protein is CASSLKDKSYEQYF. The CDR3 coding sequence is TGTGCCAGCAGTTTAAAGGACAAGAGCTACGAGCAGTACTTC.

This chain connects TRBV12-5 to TRBJ2-1; 8 positions match TRBD2. From germline, CDR1 is LGHNT and CDR2 FRNRAP. The CDR3 contains 17 residues. V gave up 2 bases and J gave up 4 bases; unmatched junction bases: 10. In nucleotides, the CDR3 is TGTGCTAGTGGTTTGCCCGGGGGGGTTGGCCCTTACAATGAGCAGTTCTTC. Its protein is CASGLPGGVGPYNEQFF.

The genes are TRBV9 and TRBJ2-7, with 7 positions matching TRBD1. This CDR3 is 16 amino acids long. Germline-derived CDR1 and CDR2 are SGDLS and YYNGEE. The V segment lost 0 bases and the J segment 3 bases; nucleotides outside the gene matches: 9. CDR3 in amino acids: CASSVAPDRVFYEQYF. CDR3 bases: TGTGCCAGCAGCGTAGCACCCGACAGGGTATTCTACGAGCAGTACTTC.

The chain couples TRBV9 to TRBJ1-5; possible D gene TRBD1, 5 bases. This CDR3 spans 15 amino acids. Trimming left V 1 base short and J 1 base short, with 9 bases between. The V gene's germline CDR1 is SGDLS and CDR2 YYNGEE. CDR3 amino acids: CASSVQGLSNQPQHF. As DNA, the CDR3 is TGTGCCAGCAGCGTACAGGGTTTAAGCAATCAGCCCCAGCATTTT.

The V gene is TRBV28, the J gene TRBJ2-7; perhaps TRBD1 as D (6 bases). The V end lost 5 bases, the J end lost 2 bases, and 13 bases lay between the germline ends. The germline V gene has CDR1 MDHEN and CDR2 SYDVKM. The length of the CDR3 is 14 residues. CDR3 DNA sequence: TGTGCCAGCAGTGGAGGACAGCCCCCCTACGAGCAGTACTTC. Its protein product is CASSGGQPPYEQYF.

The chain carries TRBV4-1 and TRBJ1-5; D not resolved. Trimming removed 0 bases from V and 4 bases from J, with 7 bases in between. CDR3 size: 14 residues. CDR1 and CDR2 (germline): MGHRA, YSYEKL. For the CDR3, the DNA is TGCGCCAGCAGCCAAGACCGCAGGAATCAGCCCCAGCATTTT. Translation: CASSQDRRNQPQHF.

The V call is TRBV5-4, the J call TRBJ2-7; the match to TRBD1 covers 10 bases. Germline CDR1 SGHNT, CDR2 YYREEE (reference sequence). This CDR3 comprises 15 residues. V lost 5 bases to trimming and J lost 1 base; unmatched junction nucleotides: 6. DNA for the CDR3: TGTGCCAGCAGAGACCCGGGACAGGGGTCCTACGAGCAGTACTTC. Amino acid sequence: CASRDPGQGSYEQYF.

The V gene is TRBV27, the J gene TRBJ2-3; D call uncertain. Between the trimmed V and J ends, which lost 6 bases and 1 base, there was a span of 8 bases. The CDR3 has 13 amino acids. Germline CDR1 MNHEY, CDR2 SMNVEV (reference sequence). As DNA, the CDR3 is TGTGCCAGCAGAAGGCAGGGCACAGATACGCAGTATTTT. This codes for CASRRQGTDTQYF.

The CDR3 protein is CATSAPQGVGQGWQETQYF. The CDR3 bases are TGTGCCACCAGTGCCCCTCAAGGTGTAGGACAGGGGTGGCAAGAGACCCAGTACTTC. The chain joins TRBV24-1 to TRBJ2-5; 9 bases fit TRBD1. This CDR3 has 19 residues. Germline V CDR1 and CDR2: KGHDR, SFDVKD. V was pared by 5 bases and J by 2 bases, with 17 bases of the junction left unmatched.